Below, 22 T cell receptor beta chains from the same sample are listed, as sequenced in a study of read filtering for tumor transcriptome and immune sequencing. From 300 to 400 ng of RNA, a library with molecular barcoded alpha/delta and beta/gamma adaptors was made. MiXCR, run by TCRdb on the reads, gives a single entry per CDR3 protein. The repertoire includes over 40,000 distinct CDR3 sequences, more than 10% of them detected once, and roughly 15% sits in the top ten. The sequencing input was a population of CD138-negative cells sorted from bone marrow. The receptors here all came from a donor over 35 with multiple myeloma.

Many counts were recorded for this clonotype. The J gene is TRBJ1-5, the V gene TRBV19, with unresolved D. The CDR3 is 14 residues long. Germline V gene sequence: CDR1 LNHDA, CDR2 SQIVND (reference sequence). The V gene lost 10 bases and the J gene lost 7 bases, with 20 bases spanning the gap. In DNA form, the CDR3 reads TGTGCCACCCAAATCGGGGTTGGAGGCCAGCCCCAGCATTTT. Translation gives CATQIGVGGQPQHF. Using reference TRBV19 and TRBJ1-5 for the parts outside the CDR3, the full variable domain is DGGITQSPKYLFRKEGQNVTLSCEQNLNHDAMYWYRQDPGQGLRLIYYSQIVNDFQKGDIAEGYSVSREKKESFPLTVTSAQKNPTAFYLCATQIGVGGQPQHFGDGTRLSIL.

This clonotype was counted many times. The chain links TRBV18 to TRBJ1-1; 8 bases are a match to TRBD1. The CDR3 is 15 amino acids. V shed 6 bases and J 4 bases; nucleotides not matched to a gene: 10. CDR1 KGHSH and CDR2 LQKENI come from the germline V gene. The CDR3 DNA sequence: TGTGCCAGCTCTCTTCCAGGGGGCGTAAGCACTGAAGCTTTCTTT. This translates into CASSLPGGVSTEAFF.

The J gene is TRBJ2-1, the V gene TRBV6-2 or TRBV6-3; a possible D gene is TRBD1 (6 bases). The CDR3 spans 13 residues. Between the trimmed V and J ends, which lost 6 bases and 6 bases, there was a span of 12 bases. Germline CDR1 and CDR2: MNHEY and SVGEGT. The CDR3 nucleotides read TGTGCCAGCAGCAGGGGACAACTCAATGAGCAGTTCTTC. Protein product: CASSRGQLNEQFF.

The sample holds many counts of this clonotype. The rearrangement joins TRBV7-9 to TRBJ2-1; D might be TRBD2 (5 bases). Germline V gene data show CDR1 as SEHNR and CDR2 as FQNEAQ (reference sequence). The ends were cut back, 4 bases at V and 7 bases at J, with 11 bases in the middle. The CDR3 runs 13 residues. The CDR3 protein is CASSWGERNEQFF. The DNA of the CDR3 is TGTGCCAGCAGCTGGGGAGAGAGGAATGAGCAGTTCTTC.

As to this clonotype: As the CDR3 is not closed by the conserved phenylalanine or tryptophan, this likely results from a read error. The J gene is TRBJ2-3, the V gene TRBV5-5; tentatively, D is TRBD1 (5 bases). Germline V gives CDR1 SGHKS, CDR2 YYEKEE (reference sequence). There are 16 residues in the CDR3. DNA for the CDR3: TGTGCCAGCAGCTTGGACAGGACCGTTGGCACGGATAAGCAGTATTCT. Its protein product is CASSLDRTVGTDKQYS.

Regarding this clonotype: A much larger clone differs by one base, so this may be a read error. The chain links TRBV27 to TRBJ1-5, with D tentatively TRBD1 (6 bases). The J call may be wrong; the DNA end is better matched by TRBJ2-3. There are 12 residues in the CDR3. Germline V gene lookup returns CDR1 MNHEY and CDR2 SMNVEV (reference sequence). CDR3 DNA: TGTGCCAGCAGTGCAGGGGTCCAGCCCCAGTATTTT. Its translation is CASSAGVQPQYF.

As for this clonotype: Relative to the germline gene, one junction end is altered; a read error may explain this. The chain is built from TRBV5-1 and TRBJ2-1; 15 nucleotides match TRBD2. The CDR3 is 21 amino acids. Germline V gene lookup returns CDR1 SGHRS and CDR2 YFSETQ. CDR3 nucleotides: TGCGCCAGCAGCTTACCGGGACTAGCGGGAGGAGCAACACTTTCCTACGATGAGCAGTTCTTC. Translated, it gives CASSLPGLAGGATLSYDEQFF.

This clonotype was seen many times. The V gene is TRBV6-2 or TRBV6-3, the J gene TRBJ1-2; D is uncertain. V lost 2 bases and J lost 2, with 6 bases in between. The CDR3 contains 13 residues. CDR1 and CDR2 (germline): MNHEY, SVGEGT. CDR3: CASSYDRNYGYTF. The CDR3 nucleotides read TGTGCCAGCAGTTACGACCGAAACTATGGCTACACCTTC.

This clonotype was observed a few times. V and J are TRBV3-1 and TRBJ2-2, with 7 bases that match TRBD1. The ends lost 5 bases at V and 1 base at J; junction bases unmatched: 10. The CDR3 extends over 17 amino acids. Germline-derived CDR1 and CDR2 are LGHDT and YNNKEL (reference sequence). This CDR3 reads CASSFYSTGLNTGELFF. The CDR3 nucleotides read TGTGCCAGCAGCTTTTACTCGACAGGGCTGAACACCGGGGAGCTGTTTTTT.

This clonotype occurred many times. Here the CDR3 DNA reads TGTGCCAGCTCACTCGAACAGGGTTGGGAAGAGACCCAGTACTTC. It is translated as CASSLEQGWEETQYF. The rearrangement links TRBV18 to TRBJ2-5; D is possibly TRBD1 (6 bases). CDR1 is KGHSH and CDR2 is LQKENI in the germline V gene. The germline V and J ends were trimmed by 4 bases and 3 bases, with 15 bases remaining between them. The CDR3 totals 15 residues.

The sample holds many counts of this clonotype. The chain links TRBV12-3 or TRBV12-4 to TRBJ2-1; D is possibly TRBD2 (5 bases). This CDR3 spans 16 amino acids. The V end was cut by 1 base, the J end by 6 bases, with 16 bases between. The CDR3 sequence is CASSLGNNLGSNEQFF. For the CDR3, the DNA is TGTGCCAGCAGTTTAGGGAATAACCTAGGGAGCAATGAGCAGTTCTTC.

This clonotype was observed at least ten times. This chain connects TRBV24-1 to TRBJ2-1; D is possibly TRBD1 or TRBD2 (5 bases each). The CDR3 has 16 amino acids. Trimming took 4 bases from V and 4 from J, leaving 16 bases between them. CDR1 is KGHDR and CDR2 is SFDVKD in the germline V gene. CDR3 DNA: TGTGCCACCAGTGAAAACACAGGACTTCTTTACAATGAGCAGTTCTTC. This translates into CATSENTGLLYNEQFF.

A few counts support this clonotype. The chain has TRBV12-3 or TRBV12-4 and TRBJ2-1; perhaps TRBD1 as D (5 bases). The CDR3 runs 12 residues. V lost 11 bases and J lost 16, with 24 bases in between. The CDR3 here is CADSFERGICFF. The CDR3 region has the DNA TGTGCCGACAGTTTTGAAAGGGGAATTTGTTTCTTC.

This clonotype came up many times. CDR3 nucleotides: TGTGCCAGCAGATCCAACGGGAAACTCCCTACGAATGAGCAGTTCTTC. The encoded protein is CASRSNGKLPTNEQFF. The chain uses TRBV11-3 and TRBJ2-1; D is possibly TRBD2 (5 bases). Germline-derived CDR1 and CDR2 are SGHNT and YENEEA. The CDR3 runs to 16 residues. The ends were cut back, 6 bases at V and 7 bases at J, with 22 bases in the middle.

A remark on this clonotype: Given a far larger clone just one base away, this is likely a sequencing read error. The CDR3 DNA reads as TGTGCCAGCAGCTTGGGACCGGGACAGGGGGTCGACGAGCAGTACTTC. Its translation: CASSLGPGQGVDEQYF. The V gene is TRBV7-9, the J gene TRBJ2-1; 11 bases align to TRBD1. The J call may be faulty, since TRBJ2-7 better matches the DNA end. Germline assignment: CDR1 SEHNR and CDR2 FQNEAQ (reference sequence). There are 16 residues in the CDR3.

As concerns this clonotype: A much more abundant neighbour one base away suggests this may be a read error. Given the absence of the conserved phenylalanine or tryptophan at the CDR3 end, a read error is likely. This chain links TRBV19 with TRBJ1-5; 7 bases map to TRBD1. The V gene's germline CDR1 is LNHDA and CDR2 SQIVND (reference sequence). This CDR3 is 16 amino acids long. With 6 bases clipped from V and 0 bases from J, the junction kept 8 bases outside the gene matches. CDR3 protein: CASREMGQISNQPQHL. Here the CDR3 DNA reads TGTGCCAGTAGGGAAATGGGACAGATTAGCAATCAGCCCCAGCATTTA.

This clonotype occurred many times. This sequence joins TRBV2 and TRBJ2-7; no clear D. Trimming left V 2 bases short and J 5 bases short, with 13 bases between. The germline gives CDR1 SNHLY, CDR2 FYNNEI. This CDR3 spans 14 amino acids. The CDR3, as DNA: TGTGCCAGCAGTGAATCAAGCTCCAGGCACGAGCAGTACTTC. Translated, it gives CASSESSSRHEQYF.

This clonotype was seen at least ten times. The rearrangement joins TRBV20-1 to TRBJ1-4; TRBD1 might be the D (5 bases). Trimming cost V 6 bases and J 3 bases, with 14 bases left between them. Germline CDR1 and CDR2: DFQATT and SNEGSKA (reference sequence). The CDR3 runs to 14 residues. The CDR3 region is CSAGGGVANEKLFF. The CDR3 DNA reads TGCAGTGCCGGGGGGGGGGTAGCTAATGAAAAACTGTTTTTT.

This clonotype was detected ten times or more. V usage is TRBV20-1 and J usage is TRBJ2-7; TRBD1 might be the D (5 bases). Trimming took off 3 bases at V and 6 bases at J, with 15 bases between the two ends. Germline V gene lookup returns CDR1 DFQATT and CDR2 SNEGSKA (reference sequence). The CDR3 covers 13 residues. For the CDR3, the DNA is TGCAGTGCTAGTAGGCAGGGCCGGGTCGAGCAGTACTTC. Translated, it gives CSASRQGRVEQYF.

In this sample, this clonotype turned up many times. This CDR3 is CASSYGNRAGELFF. CDR3 nucleotides: TGTGCCAGCAGTTACGGCAACAGGGCCGGGGAGCTGTTTTTT. V is TRBV6-5 and J is TRBJ2-2; D might be TRBD1 (6 bases). The CDR3 consists of 14 residues. Trimming cost V 2 bases and J 6 bases, with 10 bases left between them. The V gene's germline CDR1 is MNHEY and CDR2 SVGAGI.

This clonotype was observed at least ten times. The CDR3 reads CASSSTSGTTDTQYF. The CDR3 region has the DNA TGTGCCAGCAGTTCGACTAGCGGGACAACAGATACGCAGTATTTT. This chain links TRBV6-2 or TRBV6-3 with TRBJ2-3; 11 positions agree with TRBD2. Germline CDR1 MNHEY, CDR2 SVGEGT. This CDR3 comprises 15 residues. V lost 4 bases and J lost 3; bases outside the gene matches: 3.

This clonotype was detected many times. Mismatch with germline at one junction end may stem from a read error. This chain links TRBV10-3 with TRBJ2-1; TRBD2 matches at 8 bases. Germline V lookup: CDR1 ENHRY, CDR2 SYGVKD. CDR3 size: 15 residues. CDR3 sequence: CAIGEKGLELGEQFF. The CDR3 region has the DNA TGTGCCATCGGTGAGAAGGGACTAGAGTTGGGTGAGCAGTTCTTC.